The source of this TCR beta chain is a study of cytotoxic CD8 clonotypes in ibrutinib-treated CLL. Across the study: Recorded responses included around 24 partial and 2 complete; following median about 68 months, approximately 15 stayed remitted and roughly twelve progressed. Samples had a mean of approximately 270,000 productive templates and more than 85,000 productive rearrangements. Study findings and constraints: Public clonotypes, an uncommon group, contracted or remained stable on treatment. At baseline, clonality was higher than in age-matched healthy donors and correlated with CD8+ counts.

The CDR3 has 14 residues. Germline V gives CDR1 MGHRA, CDR2 YSYEKL. V lost 1 base to trimming and J lost 4 bases, with 8 bases between them. The assay was immunoSEQ multiplex PCR, and TCRdb's table has in-frame clones only and misses some. The repertoire holds some 200,000 clones, roughly three quarters seen once, with roughly 11% in the top ten. On this clone: No antigen is known for it.

V is TRBV4-1 and J is TRBJ1-5; perhaps TRBD1 as D (6 bases). The TCR was taken from a human donor with chronic lymphocytic leukemia. Sample: PBMCs, taken after 12 months of ibrutinib treatment. DNA for the CDR3: TGCGCCAGCAGCCAAGGGAGGGGGAATCAGCCCCAGCATTTT. Protein: CASSQGRGNQPQHF.